Listed below are T cell receptor beta chains from one sample, sequenced in a study of OX40 agonist ivuxolimab in advanced cancers. Some clones are missing from TCRdb's copy, which holds only in-frame ones; the method was immunoSEQ multiplex PCR. The top ten hold over 3.5% of the sample, which has some 49,000 clones, roughly four fifths seen once. The sequencing here drew on CD4+ or CD8+ T cells sorted from blood, taken in a trial of the OX40 agonist ivuxolimab. The origin of the receptors is an adult with an advanced solid tumor such as melanoma, head and neck, liver or kidney cancer. Each CDR3 is given with its conserved first and last residue. Each record gives: clone size, D gene, V gene, J gene, CDR3 protein, CDR3 DNA. D genes are given only for firm matches. Clone size is shown for a subset of rows, as once, few, many or a class of expanded clone.

clone_size: few
d_call: TRBD2
v_call: TRBV18
j_call: TRBJ2-7
cdr3_aa: CASSPSGGRGEQYF
cdr3_nt: TGTGCCAGCTCACCATCTGGCGGGAGAGGGGAGCAGTACTTC

clone_size: -
d_call: -
v_call: TRBV9
j_call: TRBJ2-3
cdr3_aa: CASSGGTGTSTDTQYF
cdr3_nt: TGTGCCAGCAGCGGAGGGACCGGGACTAGCACAGATACGCAGTATTTT

clone_size: -
d_call: -
v_call: TRBV30
j_call: TRBJ1-2
cdr3_aa: CAWSAGRGRHGYTF
cdr3_nt: TGTGCCTGGAGTGCGGGGAGGGGCCGCCATGGCTACACCTTC

clone_size: -
d_call: -
v_call: TRBV19
j_call: TRBJ1-2
cdr3_aa: CASSIPGGVYGYTF
cdr3_nt: TGTGCCAGTAGTATCCCGGGAGGGGTCTATGGCTACACCTTC

clone_size: -
d_call: -
v_call: TRBV19
j_call: TRBJ2-3
cdr3_aa: CASKPRNTDTQYF
cdr3_nt: TGTGCCAGTAAGCCGAGGAACACAGATACGCAGTATTTT

clone_size: -
d_call: -
v_call: TRBV18
j_call: TRBJ1-1
cdr3_aa: CASSPTENTEAFF
cdr3_nt: TGTGCCAGCTCACCTACAGAGAACACTGAAGCTTTCTTT

clone_size: -
d_call: -
v_call: TRBV7-9
j_call: TRBJ1-5
cdr3_aa: CASSLGSDSNQPQHF
cdr3_nt: TGTGCCAGCAGCTTAGGTTCTGATAGCAATCAGCCCCAGCATTTT

clone_size: -
d_call: -
v_call: TRBV10-3
j_call: TRBJ2-3
cdr3_aa: CAIREAGVSTDTQYF
cdr3_nt: TGTGCCATCCGAGAAGCAGGGGTTAGCACAGATACGCAGTATTTT

clone_size: once
d_call: TRBD1
v_call: TRBV11-3
j_call: TRBJ2-7
cdr3_aa: CASSLRLPGQGAYEQYF
cdr3_nt: TGTGCCAGCAGCCTCCGACTACCGGGACAGGGGGCCTACGAGCAGTACTTC

clone_size: -
d_call: TRBD1
v_call: TRBV30
j_call: TRBJ1-6
cdr3_aa: CAWSTGVRSPLHF
cdr3_nt: TGTGCCTGGAGTACAGGGGTAAGATCACCCCTCCACTTT

clone_size: -
d_call: -
v_call: TRBV6-5
j_call: TRBJ1-6
cdr3_aa: CASTTGDPNSPLHF
cdr3_nt: TGTGCCAGCACCACTGGGGATCCCAATTCACCCCTCCACTTT

clone_size: -
d_call: TRBD1
v_call: TRBV10-3
j_call: TRBJ2-2
cdr3_aa: CAISDLGTAYTGELFF
cdr3_nt: TGTGCCATCAGTGACCTTGGGACAGCCTACACCGGGGAGCTGTTTTTT

clone_size: -
d_call: -
v_call: TRBV7-8
j_call: TRBJ2-5
cdr3_aa: CASSLSPPGHHRETQYF
cdr3_nt: TGTGCCAGCAGCTTAAGCCCACCGGGACACCACCGAGAGACCCAGTACTTC

clone_size: -
d_call: -
v_call: TRBV6-6
j_call: TRBJ2-6
cdr3_aa: CASSSRQSTGANVLTF
cdr3_nt: TGTGCCAGCAGTTCAAGACAGTCAACTGGGGCCAACGTCCTGACTTTC

clone_size: -
d_call: -
v_call: TRBV6-5
j_call: TRBJ2-1
cdr3_aa: CASSFSGSYNEQFF
cdr3_nt: TGTGCCAGCAGTTTCTCGGGGTCCTACAATGAGCAGTTCTTC

clone_size: -
d_call: -
v_call: TRBV6-1
j_call: TRBJ2-1
cdr3_aa: CASRRQGFSAYEQFF
cdr3_nt: TGTGCCAGCAGAAGGCAGGGGTTTTCGGCTTATGAGCAGTTCTTC

clone_size: -
d_call: -
v_call: TRBV6-6
j_call: TRBJ1-1
cdr3_aa: CASSSKGGVATEAFF
cdr3_nt: TGTGCCAGCAGTTCCAAAGGAGGGGTTGCCACTGAAGCTTTCTTT

clone_size: -
d_call: -
v_call: TRBV5-5
j_call: TRBJ2-7
cdr3_aa: CASSSYSTYEQYF
cdr3_nt: TGTGCCAGCAGCTCCTATTCTACCTACGAGCAGTACTTC

clone_size: few
d_call: TRBD1
v_call: TRBV6-5
j_call: TRBJ1-1
cdr3_aa: CATEDRGGRNTEAFF
cdr3_nt: TGTGCCACCGAGGACAGGGGAGGACGAAACACTGAAGCTTTCTTT

clone_size: -
d_call: TRBD1
v_call: TRBV7-9
j_call: TRBJ1-4
cdr3_aa: CASSEDRGIGEKLFF
cdr3_nt: TGTGCCAGCAGCGAGGACAGGGGGATAGGTGAAAAACTGTTTTTT

clone_size: medium-sized
d_call: -
v_call: TRBV7-5
j_call: TRBJ2-2
cdr3_aa: CARSKSRVGAAGELFF
cdr3_nt: TGTGCCAGAAGCAAAAGTCGGGTGGGGGCGGCCGGGGAGCTGTTTTTT

clone_size: few
d_call: -
v_call: TRBV19
j_call: TRBJ2-6
cdr3_aa: CASSQGPGANVLTF
cdr3_nt: TGTGCCAGTAGTCAGGGGCCTGGGGCCAACGTCCTGACTTTC

clone_size: -
d_call: -
v_call: TRBV10-3
j_call: TRBJ2-1
cdr3_aa: CAISESLGTTGHEQFF
cdr3_nt: TGTGCCATCAGTGAGTCTTTAGGAACCACTGGCCATGAGCAGTTCTTC

clone_size: -
d_call: -
v_call: TRBV7-9
j_call: TRBJ2-5
cdr3_aa: CASGDMETQYF
cdr3_nt: TGTGCCTCGGGGGATATGGAGACCCAGTACTTC

clone_size: once
d_call: TRBD2
v_call: TRBV5-1
j_call: TRBJ2-3
cdr3_aa: CASSSTGLEFTDTQYF
cdr3_nt: TGCGCCAGCAGCAGTACGGGACTAGAATTCACAGATACGCAGTATTTT

clone_size: -
d_call: -
v_call: TRBV11-3
j_call: TRBJ1-2
cdr3_aa: CASSPYDRSNGYTF
cdr3_nt: TGTGCCAGCAGCCCATATGACAGGTCGAATGGCTACACCTTC

clone_size: -
d_call: TRBD2
v_call: TRBV4-2
j_call: TRBJ2-4
cdr3_aa: CASSQEGTSGVRLRDIQYF
cdr3_nt: TGTGCCAGCAGCCAAGAGGGGACTAGCGGGGTCCGGCTCCGAGACATTCAGTACTTC

clone_size: once
d_call: -
v_call: TRBV5-6
j_call: TRBJ2-1
cdr3_aa: CASSLWRYNEQFF
cdr3_nt: TGTGCCAGCAGCTTGTGGCGTTACAATGAGCAGTTCTTC

clone_size: -
d_call: -
v_call: TRBV9
j_call: TRBJ1-6
cdr3_aa: CASSEYSGSGSPLHF
cdr3_nt: TGTGCCAGCAGCGAGTACTCAGGGTCTGGGTCACCCCTCCACTTT

clone_size: -
d_call: TRBD1
v_call: TRBV19
j_call: TRBJ1-5
cdr3_aa: CASIGTGREQPQHF
cdr3_nt: TGTGCCAGTATCGGGACAGGGAGGGAACAGCCCCAGCATTTT

clone_size: once
d_call: TRBD1
v_call: TRBV9
j_call: TRBJ1-2
cdr3_aa: CASSVDGQGFYGYTF
cdr3_nt: TGTGCCAGCAGCGTAGACGGACAGGGGTTCTATGGCTACACCTTC

clone_size: -
d_call: TRBD2
v_call: TRBV19
j_call: TRBJ2-3
cdr3_aa: CASSIVSAGGDTQYF
cdr3_nt: TGTGCCAGTAGTATAGTGTCAGCGGGGGGGGATACGCAGTATTTT

clone_size: -
d_call: -
v_call: TRBV15
j_call: TRBJ2-5
cdr3_aa: CATSRVEETQYF
cdr3_nt: TGTGCCACCAGCAGAGTAGAGGAGACCCAGTACTTC

clone_size: -
d_call: -
v_call: TRBV6-5
j_call: TRBJ2-6
cdr3_aa: CASSLGANVLTF
cdr3_nt: TGTGCCAGCAGTCTGGGGGCCAACGTCCTGACTTTC

clone_size: -
d_call: TRBD2
v_call: TRBV4-1
j_call: TRBJ2-5
cdr3_aa: CASSQEHLAGNSIQYF
cdr3_nt: TGCGCCAGCAGCCAAGAGCACCTAGCGGGTAATTCCATCCAGTACTTC

clone_size: -
d_call: -
v_call: TRBV5-6
j_call: TRBJ1-1
cdr3_aa: CASSLTGIEAFF
cdr3_nt: TGTGCCAGCAGCTTGACAGGAATTGAAGCTTTCTTT